The clone carrying this T cell receptor beta chain was picked up a small number of times. Its antigen remains unknown. Libraries for TCRalpha and TCRbeta carried sample barcodes and unique molecular identifiers via 5'RACE. MiXCR, applied by TCRdb to the 5' RACE reads, yields one record per CDR3 protein. The profile covers 150,000 to 200,000 distinct CDR3 sequences, with 14% appearing a single time and roughly 15% taken by the ten largest. CDR1 is LGHDT, CDR2 YNNKEL, per germline (reference sequence). The V segment lost 2 bases and the J segment 10 bases; nucleotides outside the gene matches: 5. This CDR3 has 14 amino acids. This sample was included in a study of T-cell memory formation after mild COVID-19. Study-level results: Pre-infection memory held some responding clones, suggesting pre-existing cross-reactive T cells responded. Largely, contracting CD4+ clones fell within CM and EM, and contracting CD8+ clones within EMRA.

The chain links TRBV3-1 to TRBJ1-4; 9 bases agree with TRBD1. The TCR was taken from an adult woman who had mild COVID-19 (a few samples of this study predate the infection). Cell type and time point are not known. Sequencing used PBMCs or a T cell subset sorted from them (not recorded which). The CDR3 coding sequence is TGTGCCAGCAGCCAAAAGGGGACAGGGAGAAAACTGTTTTTT. Its translation: CASSQKGTGRKLFF. The entire variable domain, with the rest obtained from reference TRBV3-1 and TRBJ1-4, is as follows: DTAVSQTPKYLVTQMGNDKSIKCEQNLGHDTMYWYKQDSKKFLKIMFSYNNKELIINETVPNRFSPKSPDKAHLNLHINSLELGDSAVYFCASSQKGTGRKLFFGSGTQLSVL.